This record concerns one T cell receptor beta chain sequence. The source of the sample is a study of T-cell reconstitution after alpha-beta-depleted transplantation in children. Unique molecular identifiers featured in how the TCRbeta library was prepared. Using its own MiXCR run on the PCR reads, TCRdb lists one record per CDR3 protein. The sample consists of almost 400,000 distinct CDR3 sequences, roughly 20% of them appearing once. The CDR3 has 15 residues. Trimming took 1 base from V and 6 from J; bases not matched to a gene: 1. The clonotype originates from a human donor who donated a stem cell graft to a child with acute myeloid leukemia. Sequenced material: PBMCs from the stem cell graft donor, taken from the stem cell graft. This rearrangement joins TRBV12-3 or TRBV12-4 to TRBJ1-5; 12 bases fit TRBD1. The CDR3 nucleotides are TGTGCCAGCAGTTTAGGGGGACAGGGGGCTCAGCCCCAGCATTTT. This codes for CASSLGGQGAQPQHF.